Described below is a single T cell receptor beta chain sequence and its context. The antigen is not known. This record comes from a study of T cells in localized non-small cell lung cancer. Findings and limits, study-wide: Appearance in adjacent lung was seen for a median approximately 59 of the top 100 tumor clones. Only one tumor region went through sequencing, so heterogeneity may still be there. Greater T cell density in blood accompanied longer overall survival. Uninvolved neighboring lung showed the greatest T cell clonality, exceeding tumor.

The CDR3 runs to 15 residues. V lost 7 bases, J lost 4 bases, and 19 bases lay in between. The germline gives CDR1 SGHVS, CDR2 FQNEAQ. Produced via immunoSEQ multiplex PCR; TCRdb's table is partial and in-frame only. The table records about 43,000 clones, 90% to 95% of them present only once. V usage is TRBV7-8 and J usage is TRBJ1-1; weak D call: TRBD1 (6 bases). The input for sequencing was PBMCs, taken before any cancer treatment. This receptor was identified in a woman aged 40 to 75 with stage II lung adenocarcinoma. The CDR3 spells CASTTLLGGGTEAFF. The DNA of the CDR3 is TGTGCCAGCACCACCCTCCTGGGGGGCGGCACTGAAGCTTTCTTT.